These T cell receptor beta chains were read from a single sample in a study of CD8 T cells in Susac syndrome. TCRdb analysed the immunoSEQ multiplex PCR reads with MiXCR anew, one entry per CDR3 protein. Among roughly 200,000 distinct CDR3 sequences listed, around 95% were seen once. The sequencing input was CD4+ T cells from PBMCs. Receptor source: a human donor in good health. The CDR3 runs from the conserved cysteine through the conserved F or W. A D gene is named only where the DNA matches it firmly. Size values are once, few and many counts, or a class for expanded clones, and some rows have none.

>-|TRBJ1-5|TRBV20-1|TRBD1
CSAQLEGQGYQPQHF
TGCAGTGCTCAACTCGAAGGACAGGGGTATCAGCCCCAGCATTTT
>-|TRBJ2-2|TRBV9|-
CASSVGLGANTGELFF
TGTGCCAGCAGCGTAGGTCTGGGGGCGAACACCGGGGAGCTGTTTTTT
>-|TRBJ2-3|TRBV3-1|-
CASSQDGSQAGDTQYF
TGTGCCAGCAGCCAAGATGGGAGTCAAGCGGGAGATACGCAGTATTTT
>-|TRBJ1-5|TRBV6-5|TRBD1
CASSYSTGEPQHF
TGTGCCAGCAGTTACTCTACAGGGGAGCCCCAGCATTTT
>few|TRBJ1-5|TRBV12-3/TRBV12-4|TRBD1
CASSLRQGSQPQHF
TGTGCCAGCAGTTTAAGACAGGGGAGTCAGCCCCAGCATTTT
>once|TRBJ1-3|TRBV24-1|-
CATSAQYRRLDSGNTIYF
TGTGCCACCAGTGCGCAATACAGACGACTTGACTCTGGAAACACCATATATTTT
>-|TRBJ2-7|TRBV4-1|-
CASRGTGPRGGEQYF
TGCGCCAGCAGAGGGACGGGCCCGAGGGGAGGCGAGCAGTACTTC
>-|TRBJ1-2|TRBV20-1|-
CSPRGAGYGYTF
TGCAGTCCCCGGGGGGCTGGCTATGGCTACACCTTC
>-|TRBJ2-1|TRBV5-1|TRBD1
CASSLEGQGDNEQFF
TGCGCCAGCAGCTTGGAGGGACAGGGGGACAATGAGCAGTTCTTC
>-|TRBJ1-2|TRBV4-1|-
CASSQGEYGYTF
TGCGCCAGCAGCCAAGGAGAGTATGGCTACACCTTC
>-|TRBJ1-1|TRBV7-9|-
CASSLIPGEAFF
TGTGCCAGCAGCTTAATTCCGGGAGAAGCTTTCTTT
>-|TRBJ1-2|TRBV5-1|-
CASSTGVGIEANYGYTF
TGCGCCAGCAGCACCGGGGTGGGGATCGAAGCTAACTATGGCTACACCTTC
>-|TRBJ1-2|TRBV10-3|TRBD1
CAISESTGGIYGYTF
TGTGCCATCAGTGAGTCAACAGGGGGGATATATGGCTACACCTTC
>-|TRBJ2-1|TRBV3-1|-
CASSSQGLYNEQFF
TGTGCCAGCAGCTCGCAAGGTCTTTACAATGAGCAGTTCTTC
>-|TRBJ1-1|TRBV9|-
CASSVVAGVDTEAFF
TGTGCCAGCAGCGTAGTTGCGGGGGTCGACACTGAAGCTTTCTTT
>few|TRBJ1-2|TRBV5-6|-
CASSANYGYTF
TGTGCCAGCAGCGCAAACTATGGCTACACCTTC
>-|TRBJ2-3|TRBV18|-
CASSPLGLLGTDTQYF
TGTGCCAGCTCACCCCTGGGATTGCTCGGCACAGATACGCAGTATTTT
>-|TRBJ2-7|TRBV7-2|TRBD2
CASSLTSGASYEQYF
TGTGCCAGCAGCTTAACTAGCGGGGCCTCCTACGAGCAGTACTTC
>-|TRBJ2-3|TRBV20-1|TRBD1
CSAAGTGAGTDTQYF
TGCAGTGCTGCCGGGACAGGGGCTGGCACAGATACGCAGTATTTT
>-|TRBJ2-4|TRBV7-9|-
CASSFGGAPKNIQYF
TGTGCCAGCAGCTTCGGCGGGGCTCCCAAAAACATTCAGTACTTC
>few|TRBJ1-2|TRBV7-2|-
CASSLAPRQEHGYTF
TGTGCCAGCAGCTTAGCGCCGCGGCAGGAGCATGGCTACACCTTC
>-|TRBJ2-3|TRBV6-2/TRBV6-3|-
CASTQSAGTSTDTQYF
TGTGCCAGCACCCAATCGGCCGGGACTAGCACAGATACGCAGTATTTT
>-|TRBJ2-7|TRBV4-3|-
CASSQEERVGHEQYF
TGCGCCAGCAGCCAAGAGGAAAGGGTTGGCCACGAGCAGTACTTC
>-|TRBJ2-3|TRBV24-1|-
CATSDSGGTDTQYF
TGTGCCACCTCAGACTCAGGGGGCACAGATACGCAGTATTTT
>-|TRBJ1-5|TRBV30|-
CAWTAGSNQPQHF
TGTGCCTGGACTGCGGGCAGCAATCAGCCCCAGCATTTT
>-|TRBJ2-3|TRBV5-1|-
CASSPRYERFTDTQYF
TGCGCCAGCAGCCCCCGGTATGAGCGGTTCACAGATACGCAGTATTTT
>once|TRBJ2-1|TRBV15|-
CATSRDVGQGNEQFF
TGTGCCACCAGCAGAGATGTAGGCCAGGGCAATGAGCAGTTCTTC
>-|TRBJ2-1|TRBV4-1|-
CASRPPGSSYNEQFF
TGCGCCAGCCGCCCACCGGGGAGCTCCTACAATGAGCAGTTCTTC
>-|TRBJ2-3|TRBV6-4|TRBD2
CASSVSGTSTDTQYF
TGTGCCAGCAGTGTTAGCGGGACTAGCACAGATACGCAGTATTTT
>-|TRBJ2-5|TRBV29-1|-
CSVVAVEETQYF
TGCAGCGTTGTAGCGGTGGAAGAGACCCAGTACTTC